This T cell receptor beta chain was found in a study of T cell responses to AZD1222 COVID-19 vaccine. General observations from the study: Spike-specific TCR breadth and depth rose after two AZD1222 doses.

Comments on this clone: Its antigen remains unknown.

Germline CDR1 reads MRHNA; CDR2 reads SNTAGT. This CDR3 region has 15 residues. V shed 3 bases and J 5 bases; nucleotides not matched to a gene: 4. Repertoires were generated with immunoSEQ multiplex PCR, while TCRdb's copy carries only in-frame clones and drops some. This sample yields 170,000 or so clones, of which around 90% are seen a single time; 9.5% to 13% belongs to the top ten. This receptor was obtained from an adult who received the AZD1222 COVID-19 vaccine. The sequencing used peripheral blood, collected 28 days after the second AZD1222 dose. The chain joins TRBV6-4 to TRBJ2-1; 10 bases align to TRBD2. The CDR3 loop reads CASSESGGANNEQFF. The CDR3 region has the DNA TGTGCCAGCAGTGAGAGCGGGGGGGCCAACAATGAGCAGTTCTTC.